What follows describes a single T cell receptor (beta chain). The data belong to a study of shared clonotypes between healthy human individuals. Genomic DNA for unsorted samples, which was extracted with the QIAamp DNA Blood Mini kit, came from 85 million to 90 million PBMCs. The data were produced by immunoSEQ multiplex PCR, yet TCRdb's version contains in-frame clones alone and is incomplete. Among 400,000 to 600,000 clones, more than 75% were seen once, and the ten largest hold roughly 13%. V was shortened by 10 bases and J by 0 bases, with 22 bases between the two germline ends. CDR1 WNHNN and CDR2 SYGVQD come from the germline V gene (reference sequence). The CDR3 runs 18 residues.

The chain recombines TRBV10-1 with TRBJ2-6; D possibly corresponds to TRBD2 (5 bases). Sequenced sample: PBMCs. This TCR was sampled from a woman in her thirties or forties in good health. Some clones in this sample may be carry-over from other donors' samples. Here the CDR3 DNA reads TGCGCCACCAAGAGGGCGGAAAGCGCGAGCTCTGGGGCCAACGTCCTGACTTTC. It codes for CATKRAESASSGANVLTF.